The 29 T cell receptor beta chains in this list originate from one sample, sequenced in a study of shared clonotypes between healthy human individuals. Profiling relied on immunoSEQ multiplex PCR, and the TCRdb table lists in-frame clones only, not all of them. The table records 1,100,000 or so clones, 75% to 80% of them present only once. Source material: memory CD4+ T cells from PBMCs. Documented subset: CD45RA-negative fraction. The receptor source for this set is a man younger than 35 in good health. Some clones in this sample may be carry-over from other donors' samples.

The genes are TRBV11-1 and TRBJ2-1; 8 bases are shared with TRBD2. The trim removed 5 bases at V and 3 bases at J, leaving 9 bases unmatched. Germline V gene data show CDR1 as SGHAT and CDR2 as FQDESV (reference sequence). The CDR3 is made up of 16 amino acids. CDR3 DNA sequence: TGTGCCAGCAGCCCCCTAGCGGGTTACCTCTACAATGAGCAGTTCTTC. Translating gives CASSPLAGYLYNEQFF.

The chain couples TRBV11-2 to TRBJ2-2, with unresolved D. Trimming cost V 5 bases and J 1 base, with 8 bases left between them. CDR1 is SGHAT, CDR2 FQNNGV, per germline. The CDR3 loop spans 14 amino acids. The CDR3 sequence: CASSGRMNTGELFF. The DNA for the CDR3 is TGTGCCAGCAGCGGGCGGATGAACACCGGGGAGCTGTTTTTT.

This sequence joins TRBV18 and TRBJ2-7; D may be TRBD1 (5 bases). V gave up 1 base and J gave up 3 bases, with 13 bases separating them. This CDR3 spans 15 amino acids. From germline, CDR1 is KGHSH and CDR2 LQKENI. The CDR3 is CASSPRSGNIYEQYF. The CDR3 DNA reads as TGTGCCAGCTCACCACGGTCAGGGAATATCTACGAGCAGTACTTC.

The chain employs TRBV30 and TRBJ1-2; tentative D call: TRBD1 (5 bases). In germline, CDR1 is GTSNPN, CDR2 SVGIG (reference sequence). The CDR3 length is 13 residues. V was cut by 5 bases and J by 2 bases, with 12 bases left in between. The chain's CDR3 is CAWGLGHNYGYTF. The DNA of the CDR3 is TGTGCCTGGGGCTTAGGACACAACTATGGCTACACCTTC.

The rearrangement joins TRBV5-1 to TRBJ1-1; TRBD1 aligns across 8 bases. This CDR3 has 15 amino acids. Per germline, CDR1 SGHRS and CDR2 YFSETQ. Trimming took 1 base from V and 5 from J; bases not matched to a gene: 7. The CDR3 protein is CASSLFLQGETEAFF. In DNA form, the CDR3 reads TGCGCCAGCAGCTTGTTCCTACAGGGGGAGACTGAAGCTTTCTTT. The full variable domain, completed using reference TRBV5-1 and TRBJ1-1, is KAGVTQTPRYLIKTRGQQVTLSCSPISGHRSVSWYQQTPGQGLQFLFEYFSETQRNKGNFPGRFSGRQFSNSRSEMNVSTLELGDSALYLCASSLFLQGETEAFFGQGTRLTVV.

This rearrangement joins TRBV10-3 to TRBJ2-7; 13 bases agree with TRBD2. J lost 5 bases, V lost 5 bases, and 3 bases had no gene match. CDR1 and CDR2 from the germline V gene are ENHRY and SYGVKD. CDR3 length: 14 residues. The DNA for the CDR3 is TGTGCCATCAGTTGGACTAGCGGGAGTGACGAGCAGTACTTC. This gives the protein CAISWTSGSDEQYF.

The V gene is TRBV11-2, the J gene TRBJ2-6, with a weak D call TRBD1 (5 bases). The CDR3 loop spans 16 amino acids. Germline CDR1 is SGHAT and CDR2 is FQNNGV. Deletions cut 7 bases from V and 1 base from J, with 14 bases between. The CDR3 DNA reads TGTGCCAGCATCTCCCGGAACAGGTCTGGGGCCAACGTCCTGACTTTC. Protein: CASISRNRSGANVLTF. Full variable domain (remainder filled in from reference TRBV11-2 and TRBJ2-6): EAGVAQSPRYKIIEKRQSVAFWCNPISGHATLYWYQQILGQGPKLLIQFQNNGVVDDSQLPKDRFSAERLKGVDSTLKIQPAKLEDSAVYLCASISRNRSGANVLTFGAGSRLTVL.

About this clone: Other DNA sequences of this sample code for an identical CDR3. The rearrangement joins TRBV29-1 to TRBJ2-7; D call uncertain. Per germline, CDR1 SQVTM and CDR2 ANQGSEA. V lost 4 bases, J lost 0 bases, and 7 bases lay in between. The CDR3 is made up of 12 amino acids. This CDR3 is CSVGTGSYEQYF. CDR3 DNA: TGCAGCGTTGGGACCGGCTCCTACGAGCAGTACTTC.

The chain employs TRBV5-4 and TRBJ2-1; TRBD2 might be the D (6 bases). CDR3 length: 13 amino acids. V lost 2 bases and J 11 bases, leaving 14 bases between the germline ends. Germline V lookup: CDR1 SGHNT, CDR2 YYREEE (reference sequence). The CDR3 bases are TGTGCCAGCAGCTTATTCTCGCGGGGACAGCAGTTCTTC. It is translated as CASSLFSRGQQFF.

This clone was seen many times. J is TRBJ1-5 and V is TRBV4-3; D is unclear. The V and J ends lost 0 bases and 6 bases respectively, with 9 bases between them. The CDR3 runs to 14 residues. From germline, CDR1 is LGHNA and CDR2 YSLEER. The CDR3 nucleotides are TGCGCCAGCAGCCAAGAGTTGGGATCTCAGCCCCAGCATTTT. The encoded protein is CASSQELGSQPQHF.

This clone came up a few times. This chain joins TRBV21-1 and TRBJ1-3; TRBD1 was called by the table and not checked on the DNA. TRBV21-1 is annotated as a pseudogene. This CDR3 comprises 16 residues. The DNA of the CDR3 is TGTGCCAGCAGCAAAGCAAAGGGGACAGGGGGAAACACCATATATTTT. Translated, it gives CASSKAKGTGGNTIYF.

The chain employs TRBV7-8 and TRBJ2-5; 7 bases line up with TRBD1. Trimming removed 5 bases from V and 5 bases from J; junction bases left unmatched: 8. The CDR3 contains 14 residues. Germline CDR1 reads SGHVS; CDR2 reads FQNEAQ. CDR3 in amino acids: CASSPPGQRETQYF. The DNA of the CDR3 is TGTGCCAGCAGCCCACCGGGACAGAGGGAGACCCAGTACTTC.

As regards this clone: The sample has other DNA sequences that encode this CDR3 too. This sequence joins TRBV18 and TRBJ1-5, with D maybe TRBD1 (5 bases). CDR1 KGHSH and CDR2 LQKENI come from the germline V gene. Trimming pared 3 bases from V and 6 bases from J, leaving 12 bases between. The CDR3 sequence is 14 residues long. The CDR3 sequence: CASSPQGGGQPQHF. The CDR3 DNA follows: TGTGCCAGCTCACCTCAGGGTGGTGGTCAGCCCCAGCATTTT.

The chain recombines TRBV29-1 with TRBJ2-1; D might be TRBD1 (5 bases). The ends were cut back, 4 bases at V and 6 bases at J, with 10 bases in the middle. Per the germline V gene, CDR1 is SQVTM and CDR2 is ANQGSEA. The CDR3 runs 12 residues. The chain's CDR3 is CSVGRGGNEQFF. The CDR3 nucleotides read TGCAGCGTTGGTAGGGGTGGCAATGAGCAGTTCTTC.

The chain uses TRBV28 and TRBJ2-7, with D perhaps matching TRBD2 (5 bases). V shed 6 bases and J shed 2 bases, with 14 bases lying between them. The CDR3 covers 14 residues. Germline V gene data show CDR1 as MDHEN and CDR2 as SYDVKM. CDR3: CASREAPGAYEQYF. For the CDR3, the DNA is TGTGCCAGCAGGGAGGCCCCTGGGGCCTACGAGCAGTACTTC.

The rearrangement links TRBV10-3 to TRBJ1-4, with D unclear. V lost 6 bases and J lost 0, with 8 bases in between. CDR3 length equals 14 residues. Germline V CDR1 and CDR2: ENHRY, SYGVKD. CDR3 in amino acids: CAIRRDATNEKLFF. The DNA for the CDR3 is TGTGCCATCAGGAGGGATGCAACTAATGAAAAACTGTTTTTT.

For this clone: The identical CDR3 is also encoded by other nucleotide sequences in the sample. Here the CDR3 DNA reads TGCGCCAGCAGCCCAAACACAGATACGCAGTATTTT. Protein sequence: CASSPNTDTQYF. The chain couples TRBV5-1 to TRBJ2-3; D uncertain. Germline CDR1 reads SGHRS; CDR2 reads YFSETQ. CDR3 length: 12 residues. With 4 bases removed from V and 2 bases from J, the gap between germline ends came to 5 bases.

This sequence joins TRBV5-1 and TRBJ2-1; 8 bases align to TRBD2. The CDR3 loop spans 15 amino acids. Germline loops: CDR1 SGHRS, CDR2 YFSETQ. After removal of 3 bases from V and 9 bases from J, the junction contained 11 bases not matched to a gene. This CDR3 reads CASSYTPAGDGEQFF. CDR3 sequence (DNA): TGCGCCAGCAGCTACACCCCAGCGGGAGACGGTGAGCAGTTCTTC. Supplemented by reference TRBV5-1 and TRBJ2-1, the full variable domain reads KAGVTQTPRYLIKTRGQQVTLSCSPISGHRSVSWYQQTPGQGLQFLFEYFSETQRNKGNFPGRFSGRQFSNSRSEMNVSTLELGDSALYLCASSYTPAGDGEQFFGPGTRLTVL.

The chain joins TRBV30 to TRBJ1-3; TRBD1 is a possible D gene (5 bases). The CDR3 is 17 residues long. In germline, CDR1 is GTSNPN, CDR2 SVGIG (reference sequence). Trimming removed 2 bases from V and 0 bases from J, with 17 bases in between. CDR3 DNA sequence: TGTGCCTGGAGTCCGGGGCGGAGTACTTACTCTGGAAACACCATATATTTT. Encoded protein: CAWSPGRSTYSGNTIYF.

The chain uses TRBV6-1 and TRBJ1-1, with TRBD1 as a possible D gene (5 bases). Germline values: CDR1 MNHNS, CDR2 SASEGT. The CDR3 extends over 13 amino acids. Trimming took 7 bases from V and 0 from J, leaving 9 bases between them. The CDR3 protein is CASTGNMNTEAFF. For the CDR3, the DNA is TGTGCCAGCACAGGGAACATGAACACTGAAGCTTTCTTT.

The sample holds one count of this clone. The chain combines TRBV5-4 with TRBJ1-3; D not certain. Germline V gene sequence: CDR1 SGHNT, CDR2 YYREEE (reference sequence). The CDR3 consists of 17 residues. V lost 0 bases and J lost 0, with 13 bases in between. CDR3 sequence reads: CASSLGSVSSSGNTIYF. In nucleotides, the CDR3 is TGTGCCAGCAGCTTGGGGTCAGTCTCAAGCTCTGGAAACACCATATATTTT.

The V and J genes are TRBV11-2 and TRBJ1-5, with a tentative D call TRBD1 (6 bases). V lost 3 bases, J lost 0 bases, and 6 bases lay in between. The CDR3 has 14 residues. Per germline, CDR1 SGHAT and CDR2 FQNNGV. CDR3 in amino acids: CASSLDSSNQPQHF. CDR3 nucleotide sequence: TGTGCCAGCAGCTTGGACAGTAGCAATCAGCCCCAGCATTTT.

V and J are TRBV18 and TRBJ2-7, with 8 bases that match TRBD1. The CDR3 sequence is 14 residues long. J lost 2 bases, V lost 2 bases, and 2 bases had no gene match. Germline V lookup: CDR1 KGHSH, CDR2 LQKENI. The CDR3 DNA follows: TGTGCCAGCTCACCAAAGGGACAGGCCTACGAGCAGTACTTC. The encoded protein is CASSPKGQAYEQYF.

The chain carries TRBV5-1 and TRBJ2-1; 8 bases fit TRBD2. Unmatched junction bases numbered 11, after V lost 2 bases and J lost 7 bases. Germline V lookup: CDR1 SGHRS, CDR2 YFSETQ. This CDR3 has 16 amino acids. The CDR3 nucleotides read TGCGCCAGCAGCTTCGGTCGGAGCGGCGGGGGGAATGAGCAGTTCTTC. Its protein is CASSFGRSGGGNEQFF.

The rearrangement joins TRBV28 to TRBJ2-4, with D maybe TRBD2 (5 bases). Per germline, CDR1 MDHEN and CDR2 SYDVKM. With 5 bases removed from V and 6 bases from J, the gap between germline ends came to 17 bases. The CDR3 spans 15 residues. The DNA of the CDR3 is TGTGCCAGCAGTCTAACGCGGGTGGCGGGAAACATTCAGTACTTC. Protein product: CASSLTRVAGNIQYF.

This chain joins TRBV15 and TRBJ1-4; no clear D. With 4 bases removed from V and 4 bases from J, the gap between germline ends came to 16 bases. CDR3 length: 16 amino acids. Looked up from germline, CDR1 is LNHNV and CDR2 is YYDKDF (reference sequence). CDR3 loop: CATSTNSRRGNEKLFF. The CDR3 DNA reads TGTGCCACCAGCACCAATTCCAGGCGGGGTAATGAAAAACTGTTTTTT.

This chain links TRBV19 with TRBJ1-5, with TRBD1 identical over 12 bases. Germline loops: CDR1 LNHDA, CDR2 SQIVND (reference sequence). V was clipped by 5 bases and J by 4 bases; unmatched bases: 12. This CDR3 contains 18 residues. The CDR3 spells CASSVAGDRGRGNQPQHF. The CDR3 coding sequence is TGTGCCAGTAGTGTAGCCGGGGACAGGGGGCGTGGGAATCAGCCCCAGCATTTT.

The chain has TRBV10-3 and TRBJ2-5, with 7 nucleotides matching TRBD1. Germline lookup yields CDR1 ENHRY and CDR2 SYGVKD. This CDR3 is built from 14 residues. The J segment lost 5 bases and the V segment lost 6 bases, leaving 9 bases of the junction unmatched. The CDR3 region has the DNA TGTGCCATCAGCCTCAACAGGGGACCGGAGACCCAGTACTTC. Amino acid sequence: CAISLNRGPETQYF.

The gene calls are TRBV5-1 and TRBJ1-3, with 9 positions matching TRBD1. The CDR3 totals 16 residues. Germline V gene data show CDR1 as SGHRS and CDR2 as YFSETQ. V trimming: 3 bases; J trimming: 3 bases; junction bases outside the gene matches: 7. The CDR3 loop is CASSSGQGLDGNTIYF. CDR3 nucleotides: TGCGCCAGCAGCTCAGGACAGGGGCTAGATGGAAACACCATATATTTT.